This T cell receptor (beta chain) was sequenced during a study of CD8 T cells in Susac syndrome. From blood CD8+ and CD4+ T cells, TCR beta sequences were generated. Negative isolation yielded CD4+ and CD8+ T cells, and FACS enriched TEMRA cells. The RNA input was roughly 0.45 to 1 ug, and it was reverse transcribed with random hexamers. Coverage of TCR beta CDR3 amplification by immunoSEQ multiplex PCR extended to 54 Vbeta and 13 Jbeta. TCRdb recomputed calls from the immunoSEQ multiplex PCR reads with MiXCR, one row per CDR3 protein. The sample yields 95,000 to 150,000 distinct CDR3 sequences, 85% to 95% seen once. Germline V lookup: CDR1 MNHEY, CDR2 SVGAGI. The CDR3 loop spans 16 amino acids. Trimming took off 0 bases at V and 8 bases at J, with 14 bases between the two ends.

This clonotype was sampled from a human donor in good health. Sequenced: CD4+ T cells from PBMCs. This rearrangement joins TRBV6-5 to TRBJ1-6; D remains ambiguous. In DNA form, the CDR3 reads TGTGCCAGCAGTTACTCAGGAAGAGCACGGGATTCACCCCTCCACTTT. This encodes CASSYSGRARDSPLHF.